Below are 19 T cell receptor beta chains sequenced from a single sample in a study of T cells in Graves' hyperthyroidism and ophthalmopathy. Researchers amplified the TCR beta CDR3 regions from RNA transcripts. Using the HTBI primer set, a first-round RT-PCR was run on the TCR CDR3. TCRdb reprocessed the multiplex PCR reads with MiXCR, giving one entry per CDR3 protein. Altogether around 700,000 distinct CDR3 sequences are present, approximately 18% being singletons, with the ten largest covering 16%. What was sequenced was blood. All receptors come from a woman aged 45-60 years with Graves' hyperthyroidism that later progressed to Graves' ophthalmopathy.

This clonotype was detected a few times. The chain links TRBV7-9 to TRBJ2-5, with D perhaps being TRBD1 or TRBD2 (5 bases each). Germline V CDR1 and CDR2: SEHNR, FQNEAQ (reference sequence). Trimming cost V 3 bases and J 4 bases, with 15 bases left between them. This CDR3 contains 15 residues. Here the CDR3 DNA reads TGTGCCAGCAGCTTCGAGGGGATGGGGTTAGAGACCCAGTACTTC. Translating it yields CASSFEGMGLETQYF.

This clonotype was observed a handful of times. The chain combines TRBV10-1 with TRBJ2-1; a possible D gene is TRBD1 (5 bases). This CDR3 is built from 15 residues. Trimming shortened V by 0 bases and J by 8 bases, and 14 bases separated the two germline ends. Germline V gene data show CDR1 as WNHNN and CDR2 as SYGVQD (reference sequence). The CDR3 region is CASSESKGSVDEQFF. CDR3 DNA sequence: TGCGCCAGCAGTGAGTCGAAGGGGTCGGTCGATGAGCAGTTCTTC.

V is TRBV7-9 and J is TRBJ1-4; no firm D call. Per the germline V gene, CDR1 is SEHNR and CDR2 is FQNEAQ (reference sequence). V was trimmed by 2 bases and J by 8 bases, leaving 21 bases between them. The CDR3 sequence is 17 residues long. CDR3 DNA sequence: TGTGCCAGCAGCTTACTTGTGGGCGTTGGGGTCGAAGAAAAACTGTTTTTT. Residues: CASSLLVGVGVEEKLFF.

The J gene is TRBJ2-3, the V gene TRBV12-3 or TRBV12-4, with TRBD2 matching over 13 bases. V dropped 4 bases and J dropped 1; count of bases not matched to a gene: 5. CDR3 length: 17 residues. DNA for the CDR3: TGTGCCAGCAGTTCGCCTGGGACTAGCGGGGGCACAGATACGCAGTATTTT. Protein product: CASSSPGTSGGTDTQYF.

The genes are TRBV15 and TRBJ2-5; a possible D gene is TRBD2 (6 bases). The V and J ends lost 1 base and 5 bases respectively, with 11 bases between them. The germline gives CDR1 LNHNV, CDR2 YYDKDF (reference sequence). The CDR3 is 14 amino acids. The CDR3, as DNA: TGTGCCACCAGCAGAGTTACGGGGGTGGAGACCCAGTACTTC. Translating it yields CATSRVTGVETQYF.

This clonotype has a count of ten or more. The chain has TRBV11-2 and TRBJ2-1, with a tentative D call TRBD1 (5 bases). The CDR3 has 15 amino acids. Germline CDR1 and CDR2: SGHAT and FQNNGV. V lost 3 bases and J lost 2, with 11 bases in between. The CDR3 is CASSFDGAAYNEQFF. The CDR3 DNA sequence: TGTGCCAGCAGCTTCGATGGGGCAGCCTACAATGAGCAGTTCTTC.

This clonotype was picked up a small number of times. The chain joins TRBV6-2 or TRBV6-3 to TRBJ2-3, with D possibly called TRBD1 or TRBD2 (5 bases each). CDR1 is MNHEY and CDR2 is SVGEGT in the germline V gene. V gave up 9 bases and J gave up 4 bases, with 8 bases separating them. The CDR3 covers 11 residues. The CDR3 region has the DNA TGTGCCAGGGGGCGGGCAGATACGCAGTATTTT. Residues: CARGRADTQYF.

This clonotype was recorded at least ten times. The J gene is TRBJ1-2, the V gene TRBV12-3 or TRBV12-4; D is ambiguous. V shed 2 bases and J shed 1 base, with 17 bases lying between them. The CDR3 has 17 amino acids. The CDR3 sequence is CASSLNPRADLNYGYTF. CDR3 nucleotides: TGTGCCAGCAGTTTAAATCCTCGGGCAGATCTTAACTATGGCTACACCTTC.

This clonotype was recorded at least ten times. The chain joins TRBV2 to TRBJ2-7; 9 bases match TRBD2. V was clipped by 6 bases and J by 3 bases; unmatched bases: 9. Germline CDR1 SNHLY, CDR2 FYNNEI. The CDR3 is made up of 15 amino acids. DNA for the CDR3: TGTGCCAGCAGCCCCCCGAGAGCGGGGGGCTACGAGCAGTACTTC. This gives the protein CASSPPRAGGYEQYF.

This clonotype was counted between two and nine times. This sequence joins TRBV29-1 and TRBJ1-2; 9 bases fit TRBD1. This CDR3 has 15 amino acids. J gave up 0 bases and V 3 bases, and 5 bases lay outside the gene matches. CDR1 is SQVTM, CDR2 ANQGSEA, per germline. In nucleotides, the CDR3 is TGCAGCGTTGAGGGACAGGGCTACACTAACTATGGCTACACCTTC. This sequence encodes CSVEGQGYTNYGYTF.

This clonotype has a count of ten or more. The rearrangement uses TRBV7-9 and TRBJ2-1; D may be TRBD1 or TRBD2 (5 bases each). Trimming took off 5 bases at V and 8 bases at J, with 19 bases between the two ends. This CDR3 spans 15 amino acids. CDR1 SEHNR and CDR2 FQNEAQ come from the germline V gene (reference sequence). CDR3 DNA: TGTGCCAGCAGCCACCGGGACGACAGCCGGCATGAGCAGTTCTTC. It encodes CASSHRDDSRHEQFF. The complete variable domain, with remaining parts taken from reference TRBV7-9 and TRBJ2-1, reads DTGVSQNPRHKITKRGQNVTFRCDPISEHNRLYWYRQTLGQGPEFLTYFQNEAQLEKSRLLSDRFSAERPKGSFSTLEIQRTEQGDSAMYLCASSHRDDSRHEQFFGPGTRLTVL.

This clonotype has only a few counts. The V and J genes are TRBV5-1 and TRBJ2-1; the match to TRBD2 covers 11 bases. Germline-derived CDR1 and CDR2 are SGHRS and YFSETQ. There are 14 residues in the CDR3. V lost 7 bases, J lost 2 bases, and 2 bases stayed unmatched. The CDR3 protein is CASAGLAAYNEQFF. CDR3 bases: TGCGCCAGCGCGGGACTAGCGGCCTACAATGAGCAGTTCTTC.

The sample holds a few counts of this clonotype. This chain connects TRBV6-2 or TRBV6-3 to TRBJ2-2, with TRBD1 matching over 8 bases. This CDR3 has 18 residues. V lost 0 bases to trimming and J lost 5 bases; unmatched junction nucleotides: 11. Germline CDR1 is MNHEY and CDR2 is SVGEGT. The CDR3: CASSYSVTGGGWTGELFF. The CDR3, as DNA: TGTGCCAGCAGTTACTCGGTAACAGGGGGAGGTTGGACCGGGGAGCTGTTTTTT.

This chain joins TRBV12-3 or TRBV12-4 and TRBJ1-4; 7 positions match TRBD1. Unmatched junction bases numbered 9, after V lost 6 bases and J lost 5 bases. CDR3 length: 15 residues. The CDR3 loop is CASSPTRGTNEKLFF. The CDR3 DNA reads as TGTGCCAGCAGCCCCACCAGGGGGACAAATGAAAAACTGTTTTTT.

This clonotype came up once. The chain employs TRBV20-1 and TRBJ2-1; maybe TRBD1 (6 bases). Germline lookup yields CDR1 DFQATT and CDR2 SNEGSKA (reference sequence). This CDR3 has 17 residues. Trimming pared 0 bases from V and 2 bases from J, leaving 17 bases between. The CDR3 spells CSARDRVAGAAYNEQFF. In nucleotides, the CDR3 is TGCAGTGCTAGAGATCGAGTAGCAGGGGCAGCCTACAATGAGCAGTTCTTC.

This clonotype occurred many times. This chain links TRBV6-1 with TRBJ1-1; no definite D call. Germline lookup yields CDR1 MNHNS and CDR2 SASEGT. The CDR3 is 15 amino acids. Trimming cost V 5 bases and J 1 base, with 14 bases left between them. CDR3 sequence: CASSYIARRNTEAFF. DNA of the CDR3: TGTGCCAGCAGTTACATTGCCAGGAGGAACACTGAAGCTTTCTTT.

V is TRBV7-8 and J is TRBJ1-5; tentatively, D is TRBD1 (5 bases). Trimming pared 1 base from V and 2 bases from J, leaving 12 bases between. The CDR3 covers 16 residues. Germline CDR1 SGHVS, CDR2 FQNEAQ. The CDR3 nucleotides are TGTGCCAGCAGCTTAGTCGGGGGATTTGGCAATCAGCCCCAGCATTTT. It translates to CASSLVGGFGNQPQHF.

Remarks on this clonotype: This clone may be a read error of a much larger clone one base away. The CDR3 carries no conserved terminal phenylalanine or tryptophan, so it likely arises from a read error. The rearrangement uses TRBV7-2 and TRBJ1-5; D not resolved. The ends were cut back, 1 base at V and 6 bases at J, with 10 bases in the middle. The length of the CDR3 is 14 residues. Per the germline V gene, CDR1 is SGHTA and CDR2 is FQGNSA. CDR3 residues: CASSLEYIGQPQHL. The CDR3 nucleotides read TGTGCCAGCAGCTTAGAGTATATCGGTCAGCCCCAGCATCTT.

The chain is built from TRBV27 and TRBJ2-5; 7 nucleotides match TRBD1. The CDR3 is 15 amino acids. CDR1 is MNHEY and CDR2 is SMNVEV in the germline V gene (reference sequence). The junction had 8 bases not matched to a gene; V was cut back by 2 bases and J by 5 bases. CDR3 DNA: TGTGCCAGCAGTTTACTCGAAGGGGGCGTCGAGACCCAGTACTTC. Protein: CASSLLEGGVETQYF.